This T cell receptor beta chain was sequenced during a study of beta chain features in type 1 diabetes. Averaging roughly 0.12 L, one heparinised blood draw came from each individual donor. Purity above 95% was achieved in all sorted populations. Study results and limitations: The study notes PCR might favor shorter templates equally in patients and controls. A greater similarity of naive, central memory and Treg TCRB repertoires was seen among patients than among healthy donors. Significant though moderate, a shortening of TCRB CDR3s appeared in all four CD4+ subsets of Type 1 diabetes patients.

This clone was picked up a small number of times. Its antigen is not identified. Expressed TCRB transcripts were sequenced, since all the RNA that had been isolated was reverse transcribed. Using immunoSEQ multiplex PCR, the repertoire was profiled, and TCRdb retains in-frame clones only, with some absent. The table lists around 100,000 clones, 25% to 35% of them singletons, with approximately 0.5% in the top ten. In germline, CDR1 is MNHNY, CDR2 SVGAGI (reference sequence). The CDR3 totals 15 residues. Trimming removed 9 bases from V and 6 bases from J; junction bases left unmatched: 12. The sequence derives from a woman aged 18-30 years with type 1 diabetes. The J gene is TRBJ1-2, the V gene TRBV6-6; TRBD1 agrees at 11 bases. The sequenced sample was central memory CD4+ T cells from blood. The CDR3 DNA reads as TGTGCCAGTAGGAGGTCCGGGACAGGGGGTAATGGCTACACCTTC. It encodes CASRRSGTGGNGYTF.